A selection of T cell receptor beta chains follows, all from one sample in a study of OX40 agonist ivuxolimab in advanced cancers. Sequencing used immunoSEQ multiplex PCR; TCRdb keeps in-frame clones, though not all of them. The sample includes roughly 50,000 clones, around 90% of them seen just once. The material sequenced was CD4+ or CD8+ T cells sorted from blood, taken in a trial of the OX40 agonist ivuxolimab. The receptors come from an adult with an advanced solid tumor such as melanoma, head and neck, liver or kidney cancer. Each CDR3 is given with its conserved first and last residue. Fields, in order: D gene, V gene, clone size, J gene, CDR3 protein, CDR3 DNA. The D gene is left open where the match is weak. The size of a clone is reported for some rows only, either as once, few or many, or as a class for expanded clones.

d_call: TRBD2; v_call: TRBV13; clone_size: .; j_call: TRBJ2-1; cdr3_aa: CASSTTGTSGYYNEQFF; cdr3_nt: TGTGCCAGCAGCACCACTGGGACTAGCGGCTACTACAATGAGCAGTTCTTC
d_call: .; v_call: TRBV6-4; clone_size: .; j_call: TRBJ1-1; cdr3_aa: CASSDSEMGTEAFF; cdr3_nt: TGTGCCAGCAGTGACTCCGAGATGGGGACTGAAGCTTTCTTT
d_call: TRBD2; v_call: TRBV6-5; clone_size: once; j_call: TRBJ2-1; cdr3_aa: CASSYGAGAHNEQFF; cdr3_nt: TGTGCCAGCAGTTACGGAGCGGGAGCCCACAATGAGCAGTTCTTC
d_call: TRBD2; v_call: TRBV7-9; clone_size: .; j_call: TRBJ2-7; cdr3_aa: CASSLAGRQYEQYF; cdr3_nt: TGTGCCAGCAGTTTAGCGGGGAGACAATATGAGCAGTACTTC
d_call: TRBD2; v_call: TRBV27; clone_size: .; j_call: TRBJ2-7; cdr3_aa: CASSTIAGLVYEQYF; cdr3_nt: TGTGCCAGCAGTACTATAGCGGGACTAGTCTACGAGCAGTACTTC
d_call: .; v_call: TRBV7-8; clone_size: .; j_call: TRBJ1-1; cdr3_aa: CASSATVVRTEAFF; cdr3_nt: TGTGCCAGCAGCGCAACGGTAGTCCGAACTGAAGCTTTCTTT
d_call: .; v_call: TRBV29-1; clone_size: .; j_call: TRBJ2-1; cdr3_aa: CSVVRGSSYNEQFF; cdr3_nt: TGCAGCGTTGTTCGGGGCAGCTCCTACAATGAGCAGTTCTTC
d_call: TRBD2; v_call: TRBV7-3; clone_size: .; j_call: TRBJ2-1; cdr3_aa: CASSPSGRGNEQFF; cdr3_nt: TGTGCCAGCTCTCCTAGCGGGAGAGGCAATGAGCAGTTCTTC
d_call: .; v_call: TRBV7-3; clone_size: .; j_call: TRBJ2-7; cdr3_aa: CASSLSRGSEQYF; cdr3_nt: TGTGCCAGCAGCTTATCCAGGGGTTCCGAGCAGTACTTC
d_call: .; v_call: TRBV5-5; clone_size: .; j_call: TRBJ2-7; cdr3_aa: CASSLVQVHYEQYF; cdr3_nt: TGTGCCAGCAGCTTGGTTCAGGTACACTACGAGCAGTACTTC
d_call: .; v_call: TRBV7-9; clone_size: .; j_call: TRBJ2-3; cdr3_aa: CASSSADVTPTDTQYF; cdr3_nt: TGTGCCAGCAGCTCAGCGGATGTAACGCCCACAGATACGCAGTATTTT
d_call: TRBD1; v_call: TRBV7-6; clone_size: .; j_call: TRBJ2-2; cdr3_aa: CASSLEPGGRTGELFF; cdr3_nt: TGTGCCAGCAGCTTAGAACCAGGGGGACGCACCGGGGAGCTGTTTTTT
d_call: TRBD1; v_call: TRBV4-3; clone_size: once; j_call: TRBJ2-7; cdr3_aa: CASSQGTGYYEQYF; cdr3_nt: TGCGCCAGCAGCCAGGGGACAGGGTACTACGAGCAGTACTTC
d_call: .; v_call: TRBV5-8; clone_size: .; j_call: TRBJ1-5; cdr3_aa: CASSLGQPQHF; cdr3_nt: TGTGCCAGCAGCTTGGGGCAGCCCCAGCATTTT
d_call: .; v_call: TRBV11-3; clone_size: .; j_call: TRBJ2-3; cdr3_aa: CASSHGTDTQYF; cdr3_nt: TGTGCCAGCAGTCACGGGACAGATACGCAGTATTTT
d_call: .; v_call: TRBV9; clone_size: .; j_call: TRBJ1-2; cdr3_aa: CASSVGSSLYGYTF; cdr3_nt: TGTGCCAGCAGCGTCGGCAGCAGTCTCTATGGCTACACCTTC
d_call: TRBD2; v_call: TRBV29-1; clone_size: .; j_call: TRBJ2-5; cdr3_aa: CSVDGRGGETQYF; cdr3_nt: TGCAGCGTTGACGGGAGGGGGGGTGAGACCCAGTACTTC
d_call: .; v_call: TRBV9; clone_size: .; j_call: TRBJ2-1; cdr3_aa: CASSKSGNPHNEQFF; cdr3_nt: TGTGCCAGCAGCAAATCAGGGAATCCCCACAATGAGCAGTTCTTC
d_call: .; v_call: TRBV19; clone_size: .; j_call: TRBJ2-7; cdr3_aa: CASTPPDSYEQYF; cdr3_nt: TGTGCCAGTACCCCACCGGACAGCTACGAGCAGTACTTC
d_call: TRBD1; v_call: TRBV27; clone_size: .; j_call: TRBJ1-1; cdr3_aa: CASSLFGQVWTEAFF; cdr3_nt: TGTGCCAGCAGTTTGTTTGGACAGGTCTGGACTGAAGCTTTCTTT
d_call: .; v_call: TRBV4-1; clone_size: .; j_call: TRBJ2-7; cdr3_aa: CASSPQGRYEQYF; cdr3_nt: TGCGCCAGCAGCCCCCAAGGGCGGTACGAGCAGTACTTC
d_call: .; v_call: TRBV30; clone_size: once; j_call: TRBJ2-7; cdr3_aa: CAWSGGRGAYEQYF; cdr3_nt: TGTGCCTGGAGTGGGGGCAGGGGGGCCTACGAGCAGTACTTC
d_call: .; v_call: TRBV6-6; clone_size: .; j_call: TRBJ1-1; cdr3_aa: CASKGQTLTEAFF; cdr3_nt: TGTGCCAGCAAGGGACAAACCCTCACTGAAGCTTTCTTT
d_call: .; v_call: TRBV14; clone_size: .; j_call: TRBJ2-3; cdr3_aa: CASSTTAILQYF; cdr3_nt: TGTGCCAGCAGCACGACCGCGATTCTGCAGTATTTT
d_call: .; v_call: TRBV4-1; clone_size: .; j_call: TRBJ2-2; cdr3_aa: CASSPLGERSTGELFF; cdr3_nt: TGCGCCAGCAGCCCTTTGGGGGAGAGGAGCACCGGGGAGCTGTTTTTT
d_call: TRBD1; v_call: TRBV6-1; clone_size: .; j_call: TRBJ2-5; cdr3_aa: CASSAGTGYQETQYF; cdr3_nt: TGTGCCAGCAGTGCAGGGACAGGATACCAAGAGACCCAGTACTTC
d_call: .; v_call: TRBV5-6; clone_size: .; j_call: TRBJ1-6; cdr3_aa: CASSTGQYNSPLHF; cdr3_nt: TGTGCCAGCAGCACTGGACAGTATAATTCACCCCTCCACTTT
d_call: .; v_call: TRBV2; clone_size: .; j_call: TRBJ1-1; cdr3_aa: CASSADSLNTEAFF; cdr3_nt: TGTGCCAGCAGTGCGGACAGCCTTAACACTGAAGCTTTCTTT
d_call: .; v_call: TRBV9; clone_size: .; j_call: TRBJ1-1; cdr3_aa: CASSVDWLDWQMNTEAFF; cdr3_nt: TGTGCCAGCAGCGTAGACTGGCTTGATTGGCAAATGAACACTGAAGCTTTCTTT
d_call: .; v_call: TRBV7-9; clone_size: .; j_call: TRBJ2-5; cdr3_aa: CASSSPVEETQYF; cdr3_nt: TGTGCCAGCAGCTCCCCGGTCGAAGAGACCCAGTACTTC
d_call: .; v_call: TRBV28; clone_size: .; j_call: TRBJ2-7; cdr3_aa: CASRLGQGGYEQYF; cdr3_nt: TGTGCCAGCAGACTAGGGCAGGGCGGATACGAGCAGTACTTC
d_call: .; v_call: TRBV29-1; clone_size: .; j_call: TRBJ1-5; cdr3_aa: CSVETGFNQPQHF; cdr3_nt: TGCAGCGTGGAAACAGGGTTCAATCAGCCCCAGCATTTT
d_call: .; v_call: TRBV2; clone_size: .; j_call: TRBJ1-1; cdr3_aa: CASSSPQGLNTEAFF; cdr3_nt: TGTGCCAGCAGTAGCCCACAGGGCCTGAACACTGAAGCTTTCTTT
d_call: .; v_call: TRBV19; clone_size: few; j_call: TRBJ1-5; cdr3_aa: CASSIKGRGNQPQHF; cdr3_nt: TGTGCCAGTAGTATTAAAGGCAGGGGTAATCAGCCCCAGCATTTT
d_call: .; v_call: TRBV4-3; clone_size: .; j_call: TRBJ2-3; cdr3_aa: CASSQDRMGLGTDTQYF; cdr3_nt: TGCGCCAGCAGCCAAGATCGGATGGGGTTGGGTACAGATACGCAGTATTTT
d_call: .; v_call: TRBV25-1; clone_size: .; j_call: TRBJ1-1; cdr3_aa: CASSKTGENTEAFF; cdr3_nt: TGTGCCAGCAGCAAGACAGGAGAGAACACTGAAGCTTTCTTT
d_call: .; v_call: TRBV7-9; clone_size: few; j_call: TRBJ1-1; cdr3_aa: CASSLSTEAFF; cdr3_nt: TGTGCCAGCAGCTTAAGCACTGAAGCTTTCTTT
d_call: .; v_call: TRBV9; clone_size: once; j_call: TRBJ2-3; cdr3_aa: CASSFGGTSTDTQYF; cdr3_nt: TGTGCCAGCAGCTTCGGGGGAACTAGCACAGATACGCAGTATTTT
d_call: TRBD1; v_call: TRBV9; clone_size: .; j_call: TRBJ2-3; cdr3_aa: CASSVPGTGGTDTQYF; cdr3_nt: TGTGCCAGCAGCGTACCGGGGACAGGGGGCACAGATACGCAGTATTTT
d_call: .; v_call: TRBV27; clone_size: once; j_call: TRBJ2-7; cdr3_aa: CASSLGLGFYEQYF; cdr3_nt: TGTGCCAGCAGTCTTGGACTCGGGTTCTACGAGCAGTACTTC
d_call: .; v_call: TRBV30; clone_size: .; j_call: TRBJ2-7; cdr3_aa: CAWSELSMGSYEQYF; cdr3_nt: TGTGCCTGGAGTGAGTTGTCTATGGGATCCTACGAGCAGTACTTC
d_call: .; v_call: TRBV27; clone_size: .; j_call: TRBJ2-1; cdr3_aa: CASSSPTFLNEQFF; cdr3_nt: TGTGCCAGCAGTTCCCCCACTTTTCTCAATGAGCAGTTCTTC
d_call: .; v_call: TRBV6-5; clone_size: .; j_call: TRBJ1-3; cdr3_aa: CASSSGGSGNTIYF; cdr3_nt: TGTGCCAGCAGCTCCGGAGGCTCTGGAAACACCATATATTTT
d_call: .; v_call: TRBV4-2; clone_size: .; j_call: TRBJ1-5; cdr3_aa: CASSQDNSNQPQHF; cdr3_nt: TGTGCCAGCAGCCAAGATAACTCTAATCAGCCCCAGCATTTT
d_call: TRBD1; v_call: TRBV7-9; clone_size: .; j_call: TRBJ1-2; cdr3_aa: CASSSPGQGLYGYTF; cdr3_nt: TGTGCCAGCAGCTCACCGGGACAGGGACTCTATGGCTACACCTTC
d_call: .; v_call: TRBV12-1; clone_size: once; j_call: TRBJ2-7; cdr3_aa: CASSIDRAGYEQYF; cdr3_nt: TGTGCCAGCAGTATCGACAGGGCAGGCTACGAGCAGTACTTC
d_call: .; v_call: TRBV7-9; clone_size: once; j_call: TRBJ2-7; cdr3_aa: CASSSTLTDTSYEQYF; cdr3_nt: TGTGCCAGCAGCTCTACTTTGACTGACACCTCCTACGAGCAGTACTTC
d_call: TRBD2; v_call: TRBV5-8; clone_size: .; j_call: TRBJ2-1; cdr3_aa: CASSLDSGGPNNEQFF; cdr3_nt: TGTGCCAGCAGCTTGGATAGCGGGGGACCTAACAATGAGCAGTTCTTC
d_call: .; v_call: TRBV13; clone_size: .; j_call: TRBJ2-4; cdr3_aa: CASSSRGPAKNIQYF; cdr3_nt: TGTGCCAGCAGCTCACGGGGTCCAGCCAAAAACATTCAGTACTTC
d_call: .; v_call: TRBV29-1; clone_size: .; j_call: TRBJ1-2; cdr3_aa: CSSRTGENYGYTF; cdr3_nt: TGCAGCTCCCGAACTGGGGAAAACTATGGCTACACCTTC
d_call: TRBD1; v_call: TRBV14; clone_size: few; j_call: TRBJ2-2; cdr3_aa: CASRPDRGPYTGELFF; cdr3_nt: TGTGCCAGCAGGCCGGACAGGGGGCCATACACCGGGGAGCTGTTTTTT
d_call: TRBD1; v_call: TRBV19; clone_size: .; j_call: TRBJ2-1; cdr3_aa: CASSWGTGLYNEQFF; cdr3_nt: TGTGCCAGTAGTTGGGGGACAGGGCTATACAATGAGCAGTTCTTC
d_call: TRBD2; v_call: TRBV7-3; clone_size: few; j_call: TRBJ2-4; cdr3_aa: CASSFSGTSGNIQYF; cdr3_nt: TGTGCCAGCAGCTTCTCCGGGACTAGCGGAAACATTCAGTACTTC
d_call: .; v_call: TRBV2; clone_size: .; j_call: TRBJ2-7; cdr3_aa: CASTLSSGVFSYEQYF; cdr3_nt: TGTGCCAGCACCCTGTCGTCGGGGGTTTTCTCCTACGAGCAGTACTTC